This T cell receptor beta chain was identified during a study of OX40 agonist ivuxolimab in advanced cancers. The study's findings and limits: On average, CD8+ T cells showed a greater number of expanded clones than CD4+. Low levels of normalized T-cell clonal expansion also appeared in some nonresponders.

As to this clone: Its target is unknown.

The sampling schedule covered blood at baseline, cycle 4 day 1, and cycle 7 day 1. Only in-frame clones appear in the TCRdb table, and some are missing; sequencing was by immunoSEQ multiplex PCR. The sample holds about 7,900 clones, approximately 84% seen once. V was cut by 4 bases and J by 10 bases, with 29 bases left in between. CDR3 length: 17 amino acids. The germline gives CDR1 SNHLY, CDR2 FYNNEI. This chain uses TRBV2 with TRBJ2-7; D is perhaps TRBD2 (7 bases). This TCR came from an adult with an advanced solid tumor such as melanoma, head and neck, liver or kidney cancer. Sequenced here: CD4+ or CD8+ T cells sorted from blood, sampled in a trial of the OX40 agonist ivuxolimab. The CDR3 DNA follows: TGTGCCAGCAGTGGGCAGGGGAGAGTTAGCGGGCGTTCTCTCCAGTACTTC. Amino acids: CASSGQGRVSGRSLQYF.